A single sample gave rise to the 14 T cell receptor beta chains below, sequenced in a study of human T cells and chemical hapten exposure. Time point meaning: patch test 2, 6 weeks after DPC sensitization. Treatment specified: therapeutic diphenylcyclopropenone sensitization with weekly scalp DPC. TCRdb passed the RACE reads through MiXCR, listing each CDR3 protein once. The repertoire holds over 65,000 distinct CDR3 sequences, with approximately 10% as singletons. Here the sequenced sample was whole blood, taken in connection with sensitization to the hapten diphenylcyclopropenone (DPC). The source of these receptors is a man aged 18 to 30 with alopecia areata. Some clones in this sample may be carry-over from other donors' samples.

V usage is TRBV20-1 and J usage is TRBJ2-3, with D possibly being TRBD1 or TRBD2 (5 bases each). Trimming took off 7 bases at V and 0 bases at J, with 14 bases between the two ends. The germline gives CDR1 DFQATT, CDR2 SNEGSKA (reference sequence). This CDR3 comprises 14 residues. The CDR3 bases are TGCAGTGTCAAGCCGGGACGGAGCACAGATACGCAGTATTTT. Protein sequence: CSVKPGRSTDTQYF.

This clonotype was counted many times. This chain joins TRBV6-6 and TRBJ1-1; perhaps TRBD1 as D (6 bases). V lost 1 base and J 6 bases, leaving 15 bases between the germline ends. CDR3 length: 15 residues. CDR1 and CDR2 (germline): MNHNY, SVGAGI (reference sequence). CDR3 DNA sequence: TGTGCCAGCAGTTACTTGACAGGAAAGGAGGCTGAAGCTTTCTTT. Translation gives CASSYLTGKEAEAFF.

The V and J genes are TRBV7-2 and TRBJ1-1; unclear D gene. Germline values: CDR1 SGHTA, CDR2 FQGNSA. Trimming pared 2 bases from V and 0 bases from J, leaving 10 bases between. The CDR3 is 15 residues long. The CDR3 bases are TGTGCCAGCAGCTTAAAGGCAGCCCTGAACACTGAAGCTTTCTTT. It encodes CASSLKAALNTEAFF.

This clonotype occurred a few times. The CDR3 bases are TGTGCCAGCAGTTACTCGATAGCTGCGGCTTTCTTT. Residues: CASSYSIAAAFF. J is TRBJ1-1 and V is TRBV6-6; D is unclear. The CDR3 extends over 12 amino acids. Trimming removed 0 bases from V and 11 bases from J, with 10 bases in between. Germline assignment: CDR1 MNHNY and CDR2 SVGAGI (reference sequence).

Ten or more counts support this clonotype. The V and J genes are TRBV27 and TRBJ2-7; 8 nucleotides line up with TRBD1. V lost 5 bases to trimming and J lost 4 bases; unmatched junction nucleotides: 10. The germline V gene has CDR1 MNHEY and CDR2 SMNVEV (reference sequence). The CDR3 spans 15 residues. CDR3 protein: CASSAQGADLYEQYF. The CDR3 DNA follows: TGTGCCAGCAGTGCGCAGGGGGCGGATCTTTACGAGCAGTACTTC.

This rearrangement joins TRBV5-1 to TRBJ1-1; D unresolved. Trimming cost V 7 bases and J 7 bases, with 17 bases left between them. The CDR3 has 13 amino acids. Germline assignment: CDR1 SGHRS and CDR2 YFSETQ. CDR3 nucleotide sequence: TGCGCCAGCTCGGGTGAAGTTCGGGGTGAAGCTTTCTTT. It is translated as CASSGEVRGEAFF.

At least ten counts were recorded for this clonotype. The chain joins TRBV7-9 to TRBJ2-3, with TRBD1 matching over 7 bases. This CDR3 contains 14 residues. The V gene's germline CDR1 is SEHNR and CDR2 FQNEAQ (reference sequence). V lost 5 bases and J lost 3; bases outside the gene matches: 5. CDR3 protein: CASSNADRTDTQYF. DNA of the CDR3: TGTGCCAGCAGCAATGCGGACAGGACAGATACGCAGTATTTT.

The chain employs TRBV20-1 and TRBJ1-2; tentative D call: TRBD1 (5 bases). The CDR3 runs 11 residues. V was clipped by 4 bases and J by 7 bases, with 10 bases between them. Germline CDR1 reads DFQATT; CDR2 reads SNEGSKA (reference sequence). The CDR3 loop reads CSATVGPGYTF. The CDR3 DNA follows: TGCAGTGCTACCGTGGGACCTGGCTACACCTTC.

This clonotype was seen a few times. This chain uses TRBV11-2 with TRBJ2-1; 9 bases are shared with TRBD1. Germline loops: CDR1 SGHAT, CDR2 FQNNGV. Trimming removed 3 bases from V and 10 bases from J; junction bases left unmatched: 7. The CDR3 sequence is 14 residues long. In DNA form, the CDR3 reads TGTGCCAGCAGCTTGGGGACAGGGCAGGGGGAGCAGTTCTTC. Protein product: CASSLGTGQGEQFF. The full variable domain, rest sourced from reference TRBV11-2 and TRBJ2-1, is EAGVAQSPRYKIIEKRQSVAFWCNPISGHATLYWYQQILGQGPKLLIQFQNNGVVDDSQLPKDRFSAERLKGVDSTLKIQPAKLEDSAVYLCASSLGTGQGEQFFGPGTRLTVL.

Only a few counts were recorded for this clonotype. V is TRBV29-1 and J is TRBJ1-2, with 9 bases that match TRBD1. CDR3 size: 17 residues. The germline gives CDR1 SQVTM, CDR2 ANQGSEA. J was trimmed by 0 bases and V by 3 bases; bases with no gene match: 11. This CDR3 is CSVDGKGDREPNYGYTF. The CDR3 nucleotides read TGCAGCGTTGATGGCAAGGGGGACAGGGAGCCTAACTATGGCTACACCTTC.

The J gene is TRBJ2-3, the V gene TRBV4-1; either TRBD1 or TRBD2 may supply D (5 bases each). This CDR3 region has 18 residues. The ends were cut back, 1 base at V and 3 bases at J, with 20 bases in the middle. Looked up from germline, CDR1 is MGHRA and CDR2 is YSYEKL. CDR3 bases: TGCGCCAGCAGCCAAGGGTACTTCGGGGCTGGTGGGACAGATACGCAGTATTTT. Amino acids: CASSQGYFGAGGTDTQYF.

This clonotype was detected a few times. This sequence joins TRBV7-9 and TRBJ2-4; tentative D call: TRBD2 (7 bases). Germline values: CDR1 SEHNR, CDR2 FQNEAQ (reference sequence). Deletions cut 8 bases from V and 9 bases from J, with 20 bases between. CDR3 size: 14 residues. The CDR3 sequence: CASGPLRGGGIQYF. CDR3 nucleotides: TGTGCCAGCGGACCCCTGAGGGGAGGGGGCATTCAGTACTTC.

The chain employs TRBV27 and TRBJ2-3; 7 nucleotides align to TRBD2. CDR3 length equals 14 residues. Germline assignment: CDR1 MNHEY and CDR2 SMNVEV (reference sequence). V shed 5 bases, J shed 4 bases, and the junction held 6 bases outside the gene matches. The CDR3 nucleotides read TGTGCCAGCAGTGCAAGGGCGGGAGCAGATACGCAGTATTTT. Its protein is CASSARAGADTQYF.

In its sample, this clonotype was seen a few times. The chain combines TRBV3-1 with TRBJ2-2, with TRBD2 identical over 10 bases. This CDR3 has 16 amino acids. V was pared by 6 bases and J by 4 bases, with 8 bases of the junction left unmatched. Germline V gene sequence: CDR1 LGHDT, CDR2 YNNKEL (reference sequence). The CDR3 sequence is CASSPSGGVPTGELFF. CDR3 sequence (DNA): TGTGCCAGCAGTCCGAGCGGGGGGGTCCCCACCGGGGAGCTGTTTTTT.